Presented here are 14 T cell receptor beta chains from one specimen sequenced in a study of cytomegalovirus exposure and HLA in healthy donors. The PCR used 60 Vbeta and 13 Jbeta primers. Sequencing was performed with immunoSEQ multiplex PCR; in TCRdb, only in-frame clones are kept and a portion is missing. This table holds 200,000 to 250,000 clones, over 65% found once. The specimen was PBMCs. The origin of the receptors is a human donor in good health.

The chain has TRBV4-2 and TRBJ2-7, with TRBD2 matching 11 bases. Germline values: CDR1 LGHNA, CDR2 YNFKEQ. V trimming: 0 bases; J trimming: 2 bases; junction bases outside the gene matches: 6. This CDR3 has 17 residues. CDR3 coding DNA: TGTGCCAGCAGCCAAGATAGGCCTAGCGGGAGGACCTACGAGCAGTACTTC. Translation gives CASSQDRPSGRTYEQYF.

This sequence joins TRBV13 and TRBJ2-5; a weak D match, TRBD2 (6 bases). The last part of the DNA fits TRBJ2-7 better; the J call may be wrong. Germline assignment: CDR1 PRHDT and CDR2 FYEKMQ (reference sequence). The CDR3 is 15 amino acids. The CDR3 DNA follows: TGTGCCAGCAGCCATGAGCGGGCTAAGCGACACGAGCAGTACTTC. Amino acid sequence: CASSHERAKRHEQYF.

V usage is TRBV7-8 and J usage is TRBJ2-7, with 8 bases lining up with TRBD1. The germline gives CDR1 SGHVS, CDR2 FQNEAQ. The CDR3 loop spans 14 amino acids. V lost 3 bases to trimming and J lost 1 base; unmatched junction nucleotides: 2. For the CDR3, the DNA is TGTGCCAGCAGCTTCCGGACAGGGTCCTACGAGCAGTACTTC. Its protein is CASSFRTGSYEQYF.

The chain recombines TRBV25-1 with TRBJ2-7, with 11 positions matching TRBD2. Unmatched junction bases numbered 4, after V lost 4 bases and J lost 5 bases. This CDR3 contains 14 residues. CDR1 MGHDK and CDR2 SYGVNS come from the germline V gene. In DNA, the CDR3 is TGTGCCAGCAGTGCTAGCGGGAGGAGCAACGAGCAGTACTTC. As protein: CASSASGRSNEQYF.

The chain employs TRBV18 and TRBJ2-1, with 10 bases matching TRBD2. Trimming removed 5 bases from V and 14 bases from J; junction bases left unmatched: 6. CDR3 length equals 12 residues. CDR1 and CDR2 from the germline V gene are KGHSH and LQKENI. The CDR3 loop reads CASSVSGRNEFF. The CDR3 region has the DNA TGTGCCAGCTCAGTTAGCGGGAGGAACGAGTTCTTC.

This clone was counted a single time. V usage is TRBV14 and J usage is TRBJ2-7, with TRBD2 identical over 11 bases. Germline V gene data show CDR1 as SGHDN and CDR2 as FVKESK. Trimming cost V 5 bases and J 0 bases; bases outside gene matches: 3. The CDR3 totals 15 residues. The chain's CDR3 is CASSGGTSGSYEQYF. CDR3 DNA sequence: TGTGCCAGCAGCGGGGGGACTAGCGGCTCCTACGAGCAGTACTTC.

V usage is TRBV6-4 and J usage is TRBJ1-2; tentatively, D is TRBD1 (6 bases). The V and J ends lost 5 bases and 7 bases respectively, with 20 bases between them. This CDR3 has 15 amino acids. CDR1 and CDR2 (germline): MRHNA, SNTAGT. CDR3 coding DNA: TGTGCCAGCAGTCCAGTTCGAGGGGGATACTCTGGCTACACCTTC. Translating gives CASSPVRGGYSGYTF.

The chain has TRBV6-6 and TRBJ2-2, with 8 bases identical to TRBD1. The CDR3 totals 16 residues. The ends lost 0 bases at V and 3 bases at J; junction bases unmatched: 3. The V gene's germline CDR1 is MNHNY and CDR2 SVGAGI (reference sequence). CDR3: CASSYSTRGHTGELFF. The CDR3, as DNA: TGTGCCAGCAGTTACTCGACCAGGGGGCACACCGGGGAGCTGTTTTTT.

V usage is TRBV4-1 and J usage is TRBJ2-4, with TRBD2 identical over 8 bases. V lost 2 bases, J lost 2 bases, and 8 bases stayed unmatched. The CDR3 is made up of 17 amino acids. Germline lookup yields CDR1 MGHRA and CDR2 YSYEKL. This chain's CDR3 is CASSQPALAGPKNIQYF. CDR3 sequence (DNA): TGCGCCAGCAGCCAACCCGCGTTAGCGGGGCCCAAAAACATTCAGTACTTC.

This chain links TRBV2 with TRBJ2-5, with TRBD1 matching over 7 bases. Germline CDR1 SNHLY, CDR2 FYNNEI. V dropped 7 bases and J dropped 1; count of bases not matched to a gene: 3. The CDR3 loop spans 13 amino acids. This chain's CDR3 is CASMRDSQETQYF. Written as DNA, the CDR3 is TGTGCCAGCATGAGGGACAGCCAAGAGACCCAGTACTTC.

The chain has TRBV7-9 and TRBJ2-7, with D tentatively TRBD1 (5 bases). Germline loops: CDR1 SEHNR, CDR2 FQNEAQ (reference sequence). The CDR3 contains 14 residues. Trimming took 5 bases from V and 2 from J, leaving 13 bases between them. The chain's CDR3 is CASSQQTETYEQYF. DNA of the CDR3: TGTGCCAGCAGCCAGCAGACAGAGACCTACGAGCAGTACTTC. The full variable domain, its missing parts supplied by reference TRBV7-9 and TRBJ2-7, is DTGVSQNPRHKITKRGQNVTFRCDPISEHNRLYWYRQTLGQGPEFLTYFQNEAQLEKSRLLSDRFSAERPKGSFSTLEIQRTEQGDSAMYLCASSQQTETYEQYFGPGTRLTVT.

This chain joins TRBV18 and TRBJ2-6; D remains unclear. V was pared by 5 bases and J by 4 bases, with 9 bases between. CDR1 is KGHSH and CDR2 is LQKENI in the germline V gene. The CDR3 has 14 amino acids. CDR3 sequence (DNA): TGTGCCAGCTCAGTTGGGCCGGGGGCCAACGTCCTGACTTTC. Encoded protein: CASSVGPGANVLTF.

This sequence joins TRBV6-6 and TRBJ1-1, with D tentatively TRBD1 (6 bases). The V end lost 5 bases, the J end lost 8 bases, and 12 bases lay between the germline ends. CDR1 is MNHNY and CDR2 is SVGAGI in the germline V gene (reference sequence). The CDR3 is 12 residues long. CDR3 loop: CASSPQGQEAFF. CDR3 DNA: TGTGCCAGCAGTCCCCAAGGACAGGAAGCTTTCTTT.

This clone was recorded a few times. V and J are TRBV7-8 and TRBJ2-7; a possible D gene is TRBD1 (5 bases). The CDR3 loop spans 18 amino acids. Germline V gene lookup returns CDR1 SGHVS and CDR2 FQNEAQ. Trimming removed 5 bases from V and 3 bases from J, with 26 bases in between. The CDR3: CASSQGARRAFFVYEQYF. For the CDR3, the DNA is TGTGCCAGCAGCCAAGGGGCGCGACGTGCCTTCTTTGTCTACGAGCAGTACTTC.